One TCR beta chain is described in this entry. Enrollees, about 18 to 89 years old, lived in 25 or so US areas. Germline V gives CDR1 LNHDA, CDR2 SQIVND (reference sequence). This CDR3 comprises 13 residues. The V gene end was trimmed by 5 bases and the J gene end by 7 bases; junction bases not matched to a gene: 7. The sample originates from a study of blood T cell repertoires in COVID-19. Looking at the study overall: The study drew acute and convalescent COVID-19 samples from the United States, Italy and Spain. Nucleic acid was either cDNA or gDNA, and it came from T cells, B-cell-depleted T cells, or PBMCs.

Sequenced by immunoSEQ multiplex PCR; TCRdb stores in-frame clones only, minus some. The sample records around 450,000 clones, roughly 88% being singletons. The genes are TRBV19 and TRBJ1-2; 7 nucleotides line up with TRBD1. This TCR came from a man aged 18 to 29 who had recovered from COVID-19. The sample consisted of PBMCs or T cells enriched from blood (not recorded which). The CDR3 region is CASSVDRDVGYTF. The CDR3 coding sequence is TGTGCCAGTAGTGTCGACAGGGACGTTGGCTACACCTTC.